This T cell receptor (beta chain) was obtained from a study of blood T cells in healthy people across ages. Study results and caveats: Total diversity from one million sequenced T cells was likely underestimated.

The study recruited healthy Caucasian donors from Russia who were aged about 6 to 100. This clonotype occurred a few times. Its target is unknown. The germline V gene encodes CDR1 MNHEY and CDR2 SMNVEV (reference sequence). This CDR3 is 13 amino acids long. The germline V and J ends were trimmed by 6 bases and 6 bases, with 12 bases remaining between them. Then a second PCR, running about 6 to 11 cycles, was carried out with a sample-barcoded 5' primer and a J-beta primer mix. TCRdb passed the 5' RACE reads through MiXCR, listing each CDR3 protein once. The profile shows about 1.8 million distinct CDR3 sequences, less than 50% of them singletons.

This TCR was sampled from a woman between 40 and 55 years old in good health. The V and J genes are TRBV27 and TRBJ2-4, with a possible D match to TRBD1 (6 bases). Material for sequencing was blood. CDR3 in DNA: TGTGCCAGCAGCCCGGACAGTAGAAACATTCAGTACTTC. It yields the protein CASSPDSRNIQYF.